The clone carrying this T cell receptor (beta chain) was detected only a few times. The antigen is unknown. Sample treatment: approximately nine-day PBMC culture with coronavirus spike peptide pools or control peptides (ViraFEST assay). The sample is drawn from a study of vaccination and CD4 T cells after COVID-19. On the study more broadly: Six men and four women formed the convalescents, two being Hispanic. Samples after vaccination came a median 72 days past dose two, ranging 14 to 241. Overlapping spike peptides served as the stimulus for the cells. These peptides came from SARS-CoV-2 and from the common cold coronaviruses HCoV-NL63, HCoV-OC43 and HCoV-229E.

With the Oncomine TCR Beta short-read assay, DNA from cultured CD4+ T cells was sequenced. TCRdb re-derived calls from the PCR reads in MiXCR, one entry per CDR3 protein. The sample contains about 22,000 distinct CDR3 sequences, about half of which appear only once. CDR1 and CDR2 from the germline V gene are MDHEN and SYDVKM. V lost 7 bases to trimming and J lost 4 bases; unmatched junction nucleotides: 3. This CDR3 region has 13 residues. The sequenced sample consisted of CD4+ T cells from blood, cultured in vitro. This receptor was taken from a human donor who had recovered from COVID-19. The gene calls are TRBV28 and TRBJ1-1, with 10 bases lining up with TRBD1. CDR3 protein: CASTDRGTTEAFF. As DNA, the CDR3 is TGTGCCAGCACGGACAGGGGGACCACTGAAGCTTTCTTT.